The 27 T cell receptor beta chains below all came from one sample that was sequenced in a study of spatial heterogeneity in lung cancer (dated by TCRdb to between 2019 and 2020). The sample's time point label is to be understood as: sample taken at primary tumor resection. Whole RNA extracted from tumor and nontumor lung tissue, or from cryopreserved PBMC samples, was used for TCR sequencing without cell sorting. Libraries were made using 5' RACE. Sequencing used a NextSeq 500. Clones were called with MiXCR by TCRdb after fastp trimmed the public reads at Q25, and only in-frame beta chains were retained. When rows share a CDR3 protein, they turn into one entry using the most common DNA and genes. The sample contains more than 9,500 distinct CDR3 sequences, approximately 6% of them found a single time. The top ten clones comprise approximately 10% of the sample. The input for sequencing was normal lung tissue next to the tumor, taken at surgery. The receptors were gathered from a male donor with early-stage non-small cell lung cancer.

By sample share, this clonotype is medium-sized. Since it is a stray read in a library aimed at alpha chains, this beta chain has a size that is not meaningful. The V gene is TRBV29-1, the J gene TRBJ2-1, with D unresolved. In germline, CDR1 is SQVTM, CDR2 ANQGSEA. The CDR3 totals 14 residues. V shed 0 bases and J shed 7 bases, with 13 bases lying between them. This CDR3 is CSVEDLTPLNEQFF. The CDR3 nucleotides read TGCAGCGTTGAAGACCTGACCCCTCTAAATGAGCAGTTCTTC.

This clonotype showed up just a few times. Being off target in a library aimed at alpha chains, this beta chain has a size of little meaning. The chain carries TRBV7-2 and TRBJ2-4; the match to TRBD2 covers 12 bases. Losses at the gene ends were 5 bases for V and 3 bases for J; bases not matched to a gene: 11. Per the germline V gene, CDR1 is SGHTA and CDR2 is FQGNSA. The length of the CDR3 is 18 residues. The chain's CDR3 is CASSTPTSGRMGKNIQYF. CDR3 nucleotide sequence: TGTGCCAGCAGCACTCCGACTAGCGGGAGAATGGGCAAAAACATTCAGTACTTC. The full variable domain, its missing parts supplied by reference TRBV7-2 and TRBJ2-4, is GAGVSQSPSNKVTEKGKDVELRCDPISGHTALYWYRQSLGQGLEFLIYFQGNSAPDKSGLPSDRFSAERTGGSVSTLTIQRTQQEDSAVYLCASSTPTSGRMGKNIQYFGAGTRLSVL.

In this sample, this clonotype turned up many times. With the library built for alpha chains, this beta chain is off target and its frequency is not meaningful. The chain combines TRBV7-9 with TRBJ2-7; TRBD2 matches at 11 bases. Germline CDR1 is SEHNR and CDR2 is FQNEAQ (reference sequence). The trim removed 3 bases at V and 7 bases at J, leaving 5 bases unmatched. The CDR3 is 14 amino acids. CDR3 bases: TGTGCCAGCAGCTTGACTAGCGGGATGTGGGAGCAGTACTTC. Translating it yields CASSLTSGMWEQYF.

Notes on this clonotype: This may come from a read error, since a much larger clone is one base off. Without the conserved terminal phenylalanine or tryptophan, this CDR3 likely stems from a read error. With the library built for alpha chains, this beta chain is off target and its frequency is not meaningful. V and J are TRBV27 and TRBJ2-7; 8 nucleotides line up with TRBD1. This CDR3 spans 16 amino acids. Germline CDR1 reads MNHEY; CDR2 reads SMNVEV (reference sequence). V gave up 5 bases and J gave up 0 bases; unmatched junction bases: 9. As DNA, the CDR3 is TGTGCCAGCAGTCTACTACTCAGGGGGCACTCCTACGAGCAGTACCTC. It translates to CASSLLLRGHSYEQYL.

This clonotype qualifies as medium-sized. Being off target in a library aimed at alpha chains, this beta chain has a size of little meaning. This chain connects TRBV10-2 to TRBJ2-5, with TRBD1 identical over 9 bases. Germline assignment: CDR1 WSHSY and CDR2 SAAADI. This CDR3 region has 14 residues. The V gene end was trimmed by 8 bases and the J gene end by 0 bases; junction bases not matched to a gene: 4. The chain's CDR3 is CASQGQGNQETQYF. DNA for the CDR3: TGCGCCAGCCAAGGACAGGGGAACCAAGAGACCCAGTACTTC.

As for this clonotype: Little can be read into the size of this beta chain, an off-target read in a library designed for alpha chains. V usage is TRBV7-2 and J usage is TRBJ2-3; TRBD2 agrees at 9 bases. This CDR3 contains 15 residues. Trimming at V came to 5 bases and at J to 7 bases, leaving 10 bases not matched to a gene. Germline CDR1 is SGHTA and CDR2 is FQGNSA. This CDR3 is CASSPGTSFMNTQYF. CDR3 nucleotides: TGTGCCAGCAGCCCCGGGACTAGCTTTATGAATACGCAGTATTTT.

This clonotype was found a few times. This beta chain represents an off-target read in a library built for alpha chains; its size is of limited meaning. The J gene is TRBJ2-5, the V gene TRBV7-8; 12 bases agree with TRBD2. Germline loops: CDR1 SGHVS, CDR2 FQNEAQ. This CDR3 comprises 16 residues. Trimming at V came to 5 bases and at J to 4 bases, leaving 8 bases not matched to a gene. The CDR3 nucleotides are TGTGCCAGCAGCCAGCTAGCGGGAGGGCCAGGAGAGACCCAGTACTTC. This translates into CASSQLAGGPGETQYF.

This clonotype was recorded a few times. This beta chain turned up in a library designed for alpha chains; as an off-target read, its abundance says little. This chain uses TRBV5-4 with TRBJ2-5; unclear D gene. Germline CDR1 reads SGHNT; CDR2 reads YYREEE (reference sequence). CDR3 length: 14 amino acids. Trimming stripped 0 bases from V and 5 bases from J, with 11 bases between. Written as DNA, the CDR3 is TGTGCCAGCAGCTTGGTGGGCCGCTGGGAGACCCAGTACTTC. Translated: CASSLVGRWETQYF. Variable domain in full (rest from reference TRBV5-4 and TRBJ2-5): ETGVTQSPTHLIKTRGQQVTLRCSSQSGHNTVSWYQQALGQGPQFIFQYYREEENGRGNFPPRFSGLQFPNYSSELNVNALELDDSALYLCASSLVGRWETQYFGPGTRLLVL.

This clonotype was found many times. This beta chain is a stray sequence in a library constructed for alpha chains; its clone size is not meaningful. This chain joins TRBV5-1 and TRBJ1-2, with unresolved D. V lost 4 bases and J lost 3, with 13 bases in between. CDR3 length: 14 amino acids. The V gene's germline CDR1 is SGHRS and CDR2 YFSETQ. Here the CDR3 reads CASSVDLGDYGYTF. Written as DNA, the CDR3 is TGCGCCAGCAGCGTGGACCTCGGGGACTATGGCTACACCTTC.

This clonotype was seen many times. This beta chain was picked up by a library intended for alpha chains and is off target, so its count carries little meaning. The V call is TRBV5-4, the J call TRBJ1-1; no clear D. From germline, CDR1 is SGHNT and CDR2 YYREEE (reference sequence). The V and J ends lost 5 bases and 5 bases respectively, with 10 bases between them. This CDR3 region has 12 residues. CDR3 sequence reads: CASRAGRTEAFF. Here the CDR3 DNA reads TGTGCCAGCAGGGCCGGTAGGACTGAAGCTTTCTTT.

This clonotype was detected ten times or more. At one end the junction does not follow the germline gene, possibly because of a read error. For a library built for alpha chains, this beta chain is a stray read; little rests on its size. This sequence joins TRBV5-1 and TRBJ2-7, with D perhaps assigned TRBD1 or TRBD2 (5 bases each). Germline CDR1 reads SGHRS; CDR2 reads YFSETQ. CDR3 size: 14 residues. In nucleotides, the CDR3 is TGCGCAAGCAAGTCAGGGACCGGGTTCTACGAGCAGTACTTC. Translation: CASKSGTGFYEQYF.

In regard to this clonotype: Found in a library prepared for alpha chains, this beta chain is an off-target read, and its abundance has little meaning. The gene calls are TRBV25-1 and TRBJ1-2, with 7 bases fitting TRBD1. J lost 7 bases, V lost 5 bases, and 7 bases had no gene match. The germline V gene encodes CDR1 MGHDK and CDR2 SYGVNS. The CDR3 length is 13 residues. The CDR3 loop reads CASSQGGGGGYTF. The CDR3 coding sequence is TGTGCCAGCAGTCAAGGGGGCGGAGGTGGCTACACCTTC.

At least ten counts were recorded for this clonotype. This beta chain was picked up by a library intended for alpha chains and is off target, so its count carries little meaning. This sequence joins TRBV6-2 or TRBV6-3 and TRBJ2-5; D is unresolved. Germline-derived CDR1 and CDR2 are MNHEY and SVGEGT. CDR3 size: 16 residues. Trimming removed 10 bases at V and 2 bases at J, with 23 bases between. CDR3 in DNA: TGTGCCAACCGCCAAGCCCTCGCCATCTCTCAAGAGACCCAGTACTTC. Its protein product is CANRQALAISQETQYF.

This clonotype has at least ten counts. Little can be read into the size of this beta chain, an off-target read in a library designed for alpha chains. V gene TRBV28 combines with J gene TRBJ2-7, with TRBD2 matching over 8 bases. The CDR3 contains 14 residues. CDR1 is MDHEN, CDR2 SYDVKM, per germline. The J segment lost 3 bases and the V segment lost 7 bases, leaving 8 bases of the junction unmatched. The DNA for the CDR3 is TGTGCCAGCACCGACGCGGGGGGAGTCTACGAGCAGTACTTC. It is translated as CASTDAGGVYEQYF.

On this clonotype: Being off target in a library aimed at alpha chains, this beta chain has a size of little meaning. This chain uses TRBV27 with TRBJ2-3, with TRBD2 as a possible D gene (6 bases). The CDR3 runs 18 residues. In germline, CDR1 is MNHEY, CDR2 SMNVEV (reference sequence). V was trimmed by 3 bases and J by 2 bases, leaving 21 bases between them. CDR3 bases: TGTGCCAGCAGTTTCAGGACTAATCCCCTATCTGACACAGATACGCAGTATTTT. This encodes CASSFRTNPLSDTDTQYF.

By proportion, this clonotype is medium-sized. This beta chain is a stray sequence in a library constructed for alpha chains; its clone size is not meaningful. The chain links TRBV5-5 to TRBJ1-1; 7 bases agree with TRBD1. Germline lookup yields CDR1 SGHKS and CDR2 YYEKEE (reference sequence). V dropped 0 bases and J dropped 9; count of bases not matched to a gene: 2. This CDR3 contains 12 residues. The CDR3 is CASSLGQGQAFF. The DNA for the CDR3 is TGTGCCAGCAGCTTGGGACAGGGACAAGCTTTCTTT. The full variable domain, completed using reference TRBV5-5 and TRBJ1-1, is DAGVTQSPTHLIKTRGQQVTLRCSPISGHKSVSWYQQVLGQGPQFIFQYYEKEERGRGNFPDRFSARQFPNYSSELNVNALLLGDSALYLCASSLGQGQAFFGQGTRLTVV.

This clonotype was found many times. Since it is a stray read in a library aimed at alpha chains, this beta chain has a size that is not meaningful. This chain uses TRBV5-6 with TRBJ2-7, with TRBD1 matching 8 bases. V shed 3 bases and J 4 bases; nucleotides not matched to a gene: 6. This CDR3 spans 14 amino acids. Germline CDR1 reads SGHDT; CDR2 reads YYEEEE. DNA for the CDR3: TGTGCCAGCAGCTGGACAGGGAAGAGTTACGAGCAGTACTTC. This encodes CASSWTGKSYEQYF.

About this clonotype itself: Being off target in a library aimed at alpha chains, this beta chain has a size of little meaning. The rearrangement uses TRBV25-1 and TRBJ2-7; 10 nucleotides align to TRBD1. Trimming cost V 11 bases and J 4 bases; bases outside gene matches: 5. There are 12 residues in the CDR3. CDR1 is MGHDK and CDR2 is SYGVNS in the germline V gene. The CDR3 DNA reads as TGTGCCTCGGGACAGGGGCTATACGAGCAGTACTTC. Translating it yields CASGQGLYEQYF.

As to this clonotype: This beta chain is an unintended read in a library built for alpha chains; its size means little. The CDR3 DNA is TGCGCCAACACTGTCCTGGAAGGAGCCTACGAGCAGTACTTC. Translation gives CANTVLEGAYEQYF. The V gene is TRBV5-1, the J gene TRBJ2-7; D gene uncertain. CDR1 is SGHRS and CDR2 is YFSETQ in the germline V gene. V lost 9 bases to trimming and J lost 2 bases, with 18 bases between them. The CDR3 sequence is 14 residues long. Filled out from reference TRBV5-1 and TRBJ2-7, the complete variable domain reads KAGVTQTPRYLIKTRGQQVTLSCSPISGHRSVSWYQQTPGQGLQFLFEYFSETQRNKGNFPGRFSGRQFSNSRSEMNVSTLELGDSALYLCANTVLEGAYEQYFGPGTRLTVT.

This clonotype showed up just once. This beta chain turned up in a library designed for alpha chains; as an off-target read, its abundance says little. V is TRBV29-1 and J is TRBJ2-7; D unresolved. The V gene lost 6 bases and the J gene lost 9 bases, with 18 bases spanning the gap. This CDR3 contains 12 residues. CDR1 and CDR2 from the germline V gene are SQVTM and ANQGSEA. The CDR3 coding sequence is TGCAGCGTCTGGATTCCTCTTATCGGGCAGTACTTC. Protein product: CSVWIPLIGQYF.

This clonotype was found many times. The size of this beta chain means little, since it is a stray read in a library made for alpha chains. The DNA for the CDR3 is TGCAGTGCTAGTAAAACAGCTGATAGCAATCAGCCCCAGCATTTT. It yields the protein CSASKTADSNQPQHF. V gene TRBV20-1 combines with J gene TRBJ1-5; the D is unclear. The CDR3 sequence is 15 residues long. Per the germline V gene, CDR1 is DFQATT and CDR2 is SNEGSKA (reference sequence). V was pared by 3 bases and J by 0 bases, with 12 bases between.

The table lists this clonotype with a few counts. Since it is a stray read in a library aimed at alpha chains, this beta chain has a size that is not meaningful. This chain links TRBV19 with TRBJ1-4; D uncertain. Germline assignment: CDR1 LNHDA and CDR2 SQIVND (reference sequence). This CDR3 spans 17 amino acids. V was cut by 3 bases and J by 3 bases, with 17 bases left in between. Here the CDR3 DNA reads TGTGCCAGTAGTATTTCGGGGTTCCCTAACCCTAATGAAAAACTGTTTTTT. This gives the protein CASSISGFPNPNEKLFF.

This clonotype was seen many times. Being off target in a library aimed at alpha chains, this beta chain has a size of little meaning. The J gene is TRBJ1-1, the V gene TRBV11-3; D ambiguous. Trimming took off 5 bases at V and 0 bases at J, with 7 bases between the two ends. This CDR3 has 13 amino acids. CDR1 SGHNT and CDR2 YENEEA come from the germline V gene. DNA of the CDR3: TGTGCCAGCAGCGCATCCTTGAACACTGAAGCTTTCTTT. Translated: CASSASLNTEAFF.

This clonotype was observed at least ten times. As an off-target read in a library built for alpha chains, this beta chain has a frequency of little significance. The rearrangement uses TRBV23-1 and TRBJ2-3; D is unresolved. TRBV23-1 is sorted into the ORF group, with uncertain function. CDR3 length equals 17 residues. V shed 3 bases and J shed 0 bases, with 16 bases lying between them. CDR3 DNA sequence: TGCGCCAGCAGTCATAAGGCCGAGGAAAGCAGCACAGATACGCAGTATTTT. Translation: CASSHKAEESSTDTQYF.

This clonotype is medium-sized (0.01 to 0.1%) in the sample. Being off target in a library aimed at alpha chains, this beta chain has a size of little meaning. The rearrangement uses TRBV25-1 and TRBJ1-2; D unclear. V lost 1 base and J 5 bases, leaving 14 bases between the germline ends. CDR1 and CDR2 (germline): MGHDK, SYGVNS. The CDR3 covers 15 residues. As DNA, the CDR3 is TGTGCCAGCAGTGAATCGTCAAGGTCCTGGTATGGCTACACCTTC. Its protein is CASSESSRSWYGYTF.

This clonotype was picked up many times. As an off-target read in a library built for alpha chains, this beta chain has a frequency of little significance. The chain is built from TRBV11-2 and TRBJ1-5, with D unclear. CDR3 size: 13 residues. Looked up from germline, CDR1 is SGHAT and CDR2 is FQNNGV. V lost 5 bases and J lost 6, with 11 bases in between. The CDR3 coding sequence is TGTGCCAGCAGCCTAGGGAGGAGTCAGCCCCAGCATTTT. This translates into CASSLGRSQPQHF.

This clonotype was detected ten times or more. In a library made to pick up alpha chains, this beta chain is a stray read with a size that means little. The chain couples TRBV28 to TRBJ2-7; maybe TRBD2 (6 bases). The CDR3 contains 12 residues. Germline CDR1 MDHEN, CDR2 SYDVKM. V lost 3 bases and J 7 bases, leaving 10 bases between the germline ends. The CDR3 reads CASSLSGREQYF. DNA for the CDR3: TGTGCCAGCAGTTTGTCAGGGAGGGAGCAGTACTTC. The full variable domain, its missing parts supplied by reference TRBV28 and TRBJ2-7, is DVKVTQSSRYLVKRTGEKVFLECVQDMDHENMFWYRQDPGLGLRLIYFSYDVKMKEKGDIPEGYSVSREKKERFSLILESASTNQTSMYLCASSLSGREQYFGPGTRLTVT.